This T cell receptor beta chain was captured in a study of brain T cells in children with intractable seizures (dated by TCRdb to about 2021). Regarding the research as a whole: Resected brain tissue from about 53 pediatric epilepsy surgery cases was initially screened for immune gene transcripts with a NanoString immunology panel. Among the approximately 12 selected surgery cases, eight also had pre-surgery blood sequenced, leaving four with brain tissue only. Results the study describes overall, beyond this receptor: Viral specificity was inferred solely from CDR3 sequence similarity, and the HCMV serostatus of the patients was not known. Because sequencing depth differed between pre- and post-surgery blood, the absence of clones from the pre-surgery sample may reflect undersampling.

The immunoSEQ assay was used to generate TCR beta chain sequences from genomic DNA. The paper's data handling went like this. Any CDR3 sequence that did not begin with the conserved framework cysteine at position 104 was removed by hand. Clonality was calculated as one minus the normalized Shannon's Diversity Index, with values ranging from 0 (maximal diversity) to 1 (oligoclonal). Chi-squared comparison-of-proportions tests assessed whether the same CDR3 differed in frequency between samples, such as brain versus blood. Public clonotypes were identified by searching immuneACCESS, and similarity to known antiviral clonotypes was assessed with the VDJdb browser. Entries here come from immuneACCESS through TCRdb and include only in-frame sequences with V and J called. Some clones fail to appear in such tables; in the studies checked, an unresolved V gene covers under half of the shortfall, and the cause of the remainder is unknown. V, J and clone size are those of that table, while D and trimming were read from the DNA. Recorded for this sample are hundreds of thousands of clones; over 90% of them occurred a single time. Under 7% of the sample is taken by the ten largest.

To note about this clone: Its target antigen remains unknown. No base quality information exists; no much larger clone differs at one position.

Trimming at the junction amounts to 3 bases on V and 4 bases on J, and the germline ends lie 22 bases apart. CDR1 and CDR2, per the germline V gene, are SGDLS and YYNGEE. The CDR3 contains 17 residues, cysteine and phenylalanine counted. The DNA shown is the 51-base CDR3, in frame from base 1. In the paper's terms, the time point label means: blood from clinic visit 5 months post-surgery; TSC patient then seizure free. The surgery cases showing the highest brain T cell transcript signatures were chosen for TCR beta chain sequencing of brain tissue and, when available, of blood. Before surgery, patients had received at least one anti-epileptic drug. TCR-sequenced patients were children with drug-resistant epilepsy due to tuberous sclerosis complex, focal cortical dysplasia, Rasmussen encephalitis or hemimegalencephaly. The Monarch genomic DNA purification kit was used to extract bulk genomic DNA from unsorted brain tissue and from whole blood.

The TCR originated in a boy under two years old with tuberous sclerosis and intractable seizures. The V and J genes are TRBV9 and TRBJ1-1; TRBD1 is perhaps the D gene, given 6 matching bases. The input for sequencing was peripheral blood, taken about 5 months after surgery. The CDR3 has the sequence CASSGLRTMTGPTEAFF. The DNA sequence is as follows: TGTGCCAGCAGCGGCTTACGGACAATGACAGGACCCACTGAAGCTTTCTTT.